Here is one TCR beta chain with its context. The V and J ends lost 3 bases and 5 bases respectively, with 13 bases between them. The V gene's germline CDR1 is SGHAT and CDR2 FQDESV (reference sequence). The CDR3 has 14 residues. The entry originates in a study of blood T cell repertoires in COVID-19. TCRdb's copy holds only in-frame clones and misses some; the assay was immunoSEQ multiplex PCR. The top ten clones hold 2.9% of a sample with 250,000 to 300,000 clones, around 92% of them seen once. Sequenced: PBMCs or T cells enriched from blood (not recorded which). This chain joins TRBV11-1 and TRBJ2-5, with a tentative D call TRBD1 (6 bases). This TCR derives from a woman in her 50s who had been exposed to COVID-19. CDR3 residues: CASSLAQGWETQYF. Written as DNA, the CDR3 is TGTGCCAGCAGCTTGGCGCAGGGGTGGGAGACCCAGTACTTC.